This T cell receptor beta chain originates from a study of cytomegalovirus exposure and HLA in healthy donors. The CDR3 spans 13 residues. The V gene lost 3 bases and the J gene lost 8 bases, with 13 bases spanning the gap. In germline, CDR1 is KGHSH, CDR2 LQKENI. PCR involved 60 Vbeta and 13 Jbeta primers. The method was immunoSEQ multiplex PCR; TCRdb's version includes in-frame clones alone and lacks a portion of them. The data show over 200,000 clones, around 80% seen once. The rearrangement uses TRBV18 and TRBJ1-2; D gene uncertain. Sequencing used PBMCs. The clonotype was recovered from a woman aged 35 to 49 in good health and CMV-seropositive. CDR3 sequence: CASSPRGAEGYTF. The DNA of the CDR3 is TGTGCCAGCTCACCCCGGGGAGCGGAAGGCTACACCTTC.